The T cell receptor (beta chain) under discussion was sequenced for a study of blood T cell repertoires in COVID-19. Across the study: PBMCs, B-cell-depleted T cells, or T cells were the source of the cDNA or gDNA that made up the material.

Some clones are missing from TCRdb's copy, which holds only in-frame ones; the method was immunoSEQ multiplex PCR. Here the sample spans 150,000 or so clones, roughly 85% being singletons. The CDR3 is 13 residues long. Trimming removed 1 base from V and 5 bases from J, with 9 bases in between. Germline V gene data show CDR1 as GTSNPN and CDR2 as SVGIG (reference sequence). The clonotype comes from a human donor with acute or convalescent COVID-19. The donor label of this sample is uncertain. The material sequenced was peripheral blood. This sequence joins TRBV30 and TRBJ1-5; D ambiguous. CDR3 region: CAWSGVGDQPQHF. Written as DNA, the CDR3 is TGTGCCTGGAGTGGAGTGGGCGATCAGCCCCAGCATTTT.